This entry lists 8 T cell receptor beta chains sequenced from one sample in a study of T cell repertoires in aging, cancer and after chemotherapy. TCR beta rearrangements were amplified from peripheral blood genomic DNA. TRB rearrangements spanning V, D and J were amplified using mixed TRB-A/B primers. Using its own MiXCR run on the multiplex PCR reads, TCRdb lists one record per CDR3 protein. The table shows fewer than 5,500 distinct CDR3 sequences, with about 64% occurring only once. The sample was blood. These receptors all come from a human donor with a solid tumor.

The V call is TRBV10-2, the J call TRBJ1-2; D gene ambiguous. This CDR3 has 15 amino acids. The germline CDR1 and CDR2 sequences are WSHSY and SAAADI. Deletions cut 0 bases from V and 8 bases from J, with 16 bases between. The CDR3 here is CASSESISLRGGYTF. The DNA of the CDR3 is TGCGCCAGCAGTGAGTCGATATCACTCCGAGGGGGCTACACCTTC.

This clonotype was observed a few times. This rearrangement joins TRBV7-2 to TRBJ1-3; D not resolved. V was trimmed by 5 bases and J by 4 bases, leaving 12 bases between them. The germline V gene has CDR1 SGHTA and CDR2 FQGNSA. The CDR3 length is 14 residues. This CDR3 is CASSNGRRGNTIYF. Here the CDR3 DNA reads TGTGCCAGCAGCAACGGACGGAGAGGAAACACCATATATTTT.

About this clonotype: This may be a read error: a much more frequent sequence differs by one nucleotide. The chain carries TRBV7-9 and TRBJ2-7; TRBD2 aligns across 10 bases. J was trimmed by 3 bases and V by 2 bases; bases with no gene match: 7. Germline V gene sequence: CDR1 SEHNR, CDR2 FQNEAQ (reference sequence). The CDR3 runs 16 residues. The CDR3 sequence: CASSLLAGAPYYEQYF. The DNA of the CDR3 is TGTGCCAGCAGCTTACTAGCGGGGGCCCCGTACTACGAGCAGTACTTC.

The sample holds a few counts of this clonotype. The chain recombines TRBV15 with TRBJ1-2, with D unresolved. CDR1 is LNHNV, CDR2 YYDKDF, per germline (reference sequence). The V gene lost 0 bases and the J gene lost 3 bases, with 8 bases spanning the gap. CDR3 length equals 14 residues. DNA for the CDR3: TGTGCCACCAGCAGAGAAGACGGCGACTATGGCTACACCTTC. Protein: CATSREDGDYGYTF.

This chain links TRBV12-3 or TRBV12-4 with TRBJ2-1; weak D call: TRBD2 (7 bases). Trimming shortened V by 1 base and J by 6 bases, and 13 bases separated the two germline ends. The CDR3 is 15 amino acids. DNA for the CDR3: TGTGCCAGCAGTTTAGAGGGGGGGATGATCAATGAGCAGTTCTTC. Residues: CASSLEGGMINEQFF.

CDR3 protein: CASSRPGGSNQPQHF. CDR3 nucleotides: TGTGCCAGCAGTCGGCCGGGCGGGAGCAATCAGCCCCAGCATTTT. The rearrangement joins TRBV6-5 to TRBJ1-5; D is uncertain. Between the trimmed V and J ends, which lost 5 bases and 1 base, there was a span of 12 bases. Germline CDR1 reads MNHEY; CDR2 reads SVGAGI. The CDR3 spans 15 residues.

This sequence joins TRBV5-1 and TRBJ1-2; no clear D. Trimming pared 1 base from V and 6 bases from J, leaving 13 bases between. Germline V CDR1 and CDR2: SGHRS, YFSETQ. The CDR3 length is 14 residues. DNA for the CDR3: TGCGCCAGCAGCTTGACTGGGGTTCTGAATGGCTACACCTTC. Encoded protein: CASSLTGVLNGYTF.

This clonotype was picked up a small number of times. CDR3: CASSHRTGGTEAFF. As DNA, the CDR3 is TGTGCCAGTAGTCATAGAACGGGGGGGACTGAAGCTTTCTTT. The genes are TRBV19 and TRBJ1-1, with TRBD1 as a possible D gene (5 bases). Deletions cut 5 bases from V and 5 bases from J, with 15 bases between. The CDR3 sequence is 14 residues long. Germline V gives CDR1 LNHDA, CDR2 SQIVND (reference sequence).